These 6 T cell receptor beta chains were sequenced from one sample in a study of cytomegalovirus exposure and HLA in healthy donors. PCR amplification relied on 60 Vbeta primers (plus 13 Jbeta primers). Clones were sequenced by immunoSEQ multiplex PCR, and TCRdb holds only the in-frame ones, with some missing. The data contain roughly 170,000 clones, around 80% of them singletons. The specimen was PBMCs. These receptors all come from a woman aged 30 to 39 in good health and CMV-seronegative.

V and J are TRBV5-1 and TRBJ2-3; 13 bases are shared with TRBD2. The V segment lost 0 bases and the J segment 2 bases; nucleotides outside the gene matches: 9. In germline, CDR1 is SGHRS, CDR2 YFSETQ. CDR3 length equals 19 residues. The CDR3, as DNA: TGCGCCAGCAGCTTGGGACTAGCGGGGGGCTCCTCCTTCACAGATACGCAGTATTTT. Translation: CASSLGLAGGSSFTDTQYF.

The chain is built from TRBV6-6 and TRBJ1-5; 9 positions match TRBD1. This CDR3 has 16 amino acids. With 1 base clipped from V and 4 bases from J, the junction kept 5 bases outside the gene matches. Looked up from germline, CDR1 is MNHNY and CDR2 is SVGAGI (reference sequence). The CDR3 loop is CASSYLRQGVNQPQHF. Here the CDR3 DNA reads TGTGCCAGCAGTTACTTAAGACAGGGGGTGAATCAGCCCCAGCATTTT.

This clone was seen only a few times. The rearrangement uses TRBV19 and TRBJ1-4, with D uncertain. The CDR3 is 16 residues long. Trimming left V 3 bases short and J 5 bases short, with 16 bases between. Germline CDR1 and CDR2: LNHDA and SQIVND (reference sequence). CDR3 nucleotide sequence: TGTGCCAGTAGTATCGGGTTGGGTACGCAAAATGAAAAACTGTTTTTT. It translates to CASSIGLGTQNEKLFF.

This clone was seen just once. This rearrangement joins TRBV10-3 to TRBJ2-5, with 10 bases aligning to TRBD2. The CDR3 contains 16 residues. Looked up from germline, CDR1 is ENHRY and CDR2 is SYGVKD. V lost 0 bases and J lost 4; bases outside the gene matches: 5. In DNA, the CDR3 is TGTGCCATCAGTGAGTCTAGCGGGGGGAGGTTAGAGACCCAGTACTTC. As protein: CAISESSGGRLETQYF.

The chain carries TRBV6-1 and TRBJ2-7; D perhaps matches TRBD1 (6 bases). Trimming pared 7 bases from V and 1 base from J, leaving 17 bases between. In germline, CDR1 is MNHNS, CDR2 SASEGT. CDR3 size: 15 residues. The chain's CDR3 is CASTQTGSPSYEQYF. CDR3 in DNA: TGTGCCAGCACTCAAACAGGGTCTCCGTCCTACGAGCAGTACTTC.

Only one count was recorded for this clone. The rearrangement joins TRBV19 to TRBJ2-5; no definite D call. The V end was cut by 5 bases, the J end by 0 bases, with 10 bases between. This CDR3 has 14 residues. The germline gives CDR1 LNHDA, CDR2 SQIVND (reference sequence). The CDR3 nucleotides are TGTGCCAGTAGTGTGAGAGGTGACCAAGAGACCCAGTACTTC. Its translation is CASSVRGDQETQYF.